This T cell receptor beta chain was identified during a study of cytomegalovirus exposure and HLA in healthy donors (dated by TCRdb to about 2017). Study-wide context: According to a later analysis, one platform produced both the roughly 110 validation repertoires and the roughly 650 repertoires of the first cohort. Besides the first cohort of around 670 subjects, a separate validation cohort made up of 120 different subjects was used. The study aimed to test whether signatures of past pathogen exposure could be identified by cataloging public T cell receptors. High-throughput TCR immunosequencing, statistical association of individual TCRs with disease status, and machine learning were combined to predict cytomegalovirus infection status. General study outcomes and caveats: The classifier was reported to diagnose cytomegalovirus status with high specificity and sensitivity in both the original and validation cohorts. Most TCR sequences were observed very rarely across donors, whereas some public TCRs were present in many individuals. Three of the identified cytomegalovirus-associated TCR beta chains were confirmed in vitro to be specific for cytomegalovirus antigens. A later analysis found that TCRs clustered in the first cohort also tended to co-occur in the roughly 120 validation repertoires, with more than 90% of cluster scores above 0. According to the authors, the approach could potentially be generalized to other disease states and immunological phenotypes. The validation cohort had no HLA typing available for a later analysis, so co-occurrence within that cohort was assessed over all 130 or so repertoires. The study listed 170 or so TCR beta chains as associated with cytomegalovirus.

To note about this clone: Its antigen specificity is not known. Base qualities are not at hand, and no much larger clone is one base apart.

Library method: the immunoSEQ multiplex PCR assay. The source study handled its data this way. A statistical classification framework was built to diagnose cytomegalovirus status from the catalog of TCR beta chain sequences. Not all clones reach the TCRdb copy of this immuneACCESS table, which keeps in-frame sequences only. Checked studies attribute under half of the gap to unresolved V genes and leave the rest unexplained. V and J calls and clone size come straight from that table; D and trimming were deduced from the DNA. This sample holds 150,000 to 200,000 clones; 70% to 90% were observed only once. Under 2.5% of the sample is taken by the ten largest. Separate from the roughly 650-subject first cohort, the validation cohort of 120 subjects was the group to which the donors belonged. From a lookup of the germline V gene, CDR1 and CDR2 are SGHRS and YFSETQ. V lost 1 base and J lost 0 bases; the stretch between them is 7 bases long. The CDR3 contains 14 residues, cysteine and phenylalanine counted. The kept DNA is CDR3 alone, 42 bases in frame from the first base.

The sample comprised PBMCs. The receptor was isolated from a young man in good health and CMV-seropositive. This chain is built from TRBV5-1 and TRBJ1-1, with the D gene uncertain. In nucleotides, the sequence is TGCGCCAGCAGCTTGTCCGACATGAACACTGAAGCTTTCTTT. Protein translation: CASSLSDMNTEAFF. The CDR3 plus the reference TRBV5-1 and TRBJ1-1 genes for the other parts give the full variable domain: KAGVTQTPRYLIKTRGQQVTLSCSPISGHRSVSWYQQTPGQGLQFLFEYFSETQRNKGNFPGRFSGRQFSNSRSEMNVSTLELGDSALYLCASSLSDMNTEAFFGQGTRLTVV.